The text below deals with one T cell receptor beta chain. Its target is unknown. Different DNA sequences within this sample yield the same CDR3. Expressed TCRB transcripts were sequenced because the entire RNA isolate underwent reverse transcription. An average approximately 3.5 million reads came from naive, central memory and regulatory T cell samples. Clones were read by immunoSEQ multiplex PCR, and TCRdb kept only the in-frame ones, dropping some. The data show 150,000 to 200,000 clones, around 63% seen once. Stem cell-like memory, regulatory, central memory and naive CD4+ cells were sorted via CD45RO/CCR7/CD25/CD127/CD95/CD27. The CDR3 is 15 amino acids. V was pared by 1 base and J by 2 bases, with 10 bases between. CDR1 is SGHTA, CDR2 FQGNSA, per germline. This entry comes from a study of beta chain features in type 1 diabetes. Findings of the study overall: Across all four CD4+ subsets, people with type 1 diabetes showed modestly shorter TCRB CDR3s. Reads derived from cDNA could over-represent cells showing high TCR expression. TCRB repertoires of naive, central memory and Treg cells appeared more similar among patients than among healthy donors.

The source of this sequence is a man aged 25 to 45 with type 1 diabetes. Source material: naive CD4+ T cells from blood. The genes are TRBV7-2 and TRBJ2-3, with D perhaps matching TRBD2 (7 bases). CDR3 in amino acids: CASSLGGGATDTQYF. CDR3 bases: TGTGCCAGCAGCTTAGGTGGGGGGGCCACAGATACGCAGTATTTT.